This TCR beta chain was captured by sequencing in a study of metastatic and nonmetastatic thyroid tumors. Study-wide context: Samples came from malignant and benign thyroid patients, and repertoires were compared across blood and tumor or nodule tissue. The study, taken as a whole, reports: A significant increase in TCR beta diversity was reportedly seen in malignant thyroid tumors relative to benign nodules, in blood and tumor.

Study processing details: Using the CDR3 differences seen across clinicopathological groups, the authors built a distant-metastasis classifier for papillary thyroid cancer, which was meant to discriminate distant-metastatic patients. TCRdb reanalyzed the PCR reads with MiXCR. TCRdb, not the authors, supplied the V and J calls. Seen here are approximately 38,000 clones, 28% observed once, and the top ten hold roughly a tenth. The V and J ends lost 6 bases and 5 bases, in that order; junction bases with no gene match: 12. The germline gives CDR1 MNHEY, CDR2 SVGAGI. The CDR3 extends over 15 amino acids. None of the patients had undergone any treatment ahead of thyroid surgery. To note about this clone: Its antigen is still unknown.

The sequence was collected from a male donor with papillary thyroid cancer or a benign thyroid nodule (not recorded which). Some clones in this sample may be carry-over from other donors' samples. The material sequenced was blood. J is TRBJ1-1 and V is TRBV6-5; 7 bases are shared with TRBD1. CDR3 sequence reads: CASSSEYRGATEAFF. CDR3 in DNA: TGTGCCAGCAGCTCCGAGTACAGGGGCGCGACTGAAGCTTTCTTT.